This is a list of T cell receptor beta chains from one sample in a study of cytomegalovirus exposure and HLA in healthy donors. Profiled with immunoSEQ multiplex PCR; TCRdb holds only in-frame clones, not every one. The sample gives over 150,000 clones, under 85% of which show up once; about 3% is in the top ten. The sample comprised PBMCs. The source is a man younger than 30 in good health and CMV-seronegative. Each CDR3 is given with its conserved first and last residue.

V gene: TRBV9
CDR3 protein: CASSVERGSSYNEQFF

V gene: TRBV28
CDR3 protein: CASSLSSGANVLTF

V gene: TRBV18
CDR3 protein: CASSRTELRDIQYF

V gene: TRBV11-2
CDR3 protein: CASSPSGVTGVNYGYTF

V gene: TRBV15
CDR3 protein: CATSRDGGSYTGQLFF

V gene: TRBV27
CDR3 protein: CASGGQGAPEAFF

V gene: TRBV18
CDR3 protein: CASSPNDGKVRGYTF

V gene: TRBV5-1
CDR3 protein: CASSLQGLTNEKLFF

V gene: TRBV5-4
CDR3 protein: CASSLGWRGGPTGELFF

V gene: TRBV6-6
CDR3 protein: CASSYLEGRSPQHF

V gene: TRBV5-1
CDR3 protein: CASSSGQNTEAFF

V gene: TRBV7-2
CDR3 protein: CATSGQGRTGELFF

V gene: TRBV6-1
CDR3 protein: CASSATLLTEAFF

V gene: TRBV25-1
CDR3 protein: CASSGGTGNNEQFF

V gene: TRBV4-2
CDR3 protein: CASSQETTLSGGGNYGYTF

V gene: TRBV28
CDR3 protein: CASNPGSGTEAFF

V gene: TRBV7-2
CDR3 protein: CASSRTASYEQYF

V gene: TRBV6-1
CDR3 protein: CASSEFSAGVVETQYF

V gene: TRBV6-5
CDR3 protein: CASTPGGGETQYF

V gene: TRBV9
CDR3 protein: CASSVGNLNTGELFF

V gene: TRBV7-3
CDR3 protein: CASARSGQRADTQYF

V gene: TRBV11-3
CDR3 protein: CASQGAGGYTF

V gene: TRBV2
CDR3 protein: CASIRERGAGELFF

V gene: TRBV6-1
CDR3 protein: CASSEAAGGTDTQYF

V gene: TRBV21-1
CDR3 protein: CASSKRQGASNEQFF

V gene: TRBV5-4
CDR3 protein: CASSLGGHIPSGANVLTF

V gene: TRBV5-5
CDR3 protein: CASSLGQGDNSPLHF

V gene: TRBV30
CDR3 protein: CAWSVLAGEDQETQYF

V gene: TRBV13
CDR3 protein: CASSPEVYVGGTQYF

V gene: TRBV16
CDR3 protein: CASSQSGQGAFETQYF

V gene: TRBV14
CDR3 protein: CASSQGGNYGYTF

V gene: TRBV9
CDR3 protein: CASSVGTGGEKLFF